Each of the 17 T cell receptor beta chains below was sequenced from the same sample in a study of control samples from healthy donors and cancer patients (dated by TCRdb to 2018 to 2020). Libraries were constructed by the immunoSEQ multiplex PCR assay. Entries here come from immuneACCESS through TCRdb and include only in-frame sequences with V and J called. Some clones fail to appear in such tables; in the studies checked, an unresolved V gene covers under half of the shortfall, and the cause of the remainder is unknown. Across this sample there are just under 65,000 clones, with around 85% seen only once. The ten largest clones add up to about 5% of the sample. Sequencing input: blood. These receptors were taken from a man in his forties in good health.

As to this clone: Given a much more abundant clone one base away, this may be a read error. V gene TRBV6-1 combines with J gene TRBJ1-5, with D tentatively TRBD1 (5 bases). The CDR3 is 15 residues long. The V gene's germline CDR1 is MNHNS and CDR2 SASEGT. The chain's CDR3 is CANSENQGWNQPQHF. CDR3 nucleotides: TGTGCCAACAGTGAAAACCAGGGATGGAATCAGCCCCAGCATTTT.

The V gene is TRBV7-3, the J gene TRBJ2-5; perhaps D is TRBD1 or TRBD2 (6 bases each). Trimming removed 8 bases at V and 4 bases at J, with 14 bases between. Germline V lookup: CDR1 SGHTA, CDR2 FQGTGA. The CDR3 runs to 13 residues. CDR3 loop: CASAPGARETQYF. The CDR3 nucleotides are TGTGCCAGCGCACCGGGGGCGCGAGAGACCCAGTACTTC.

The CDR3 protein is CASSWTNGQSYNEQFF. Written as DNA, the CDR3 is TGCGCCAGCAGCTGGACTAACGGTCAGTCCTACAATGAGCAGTTCTTC. This chain joins TRBV5-1 and TRBJ2-1, with a tentative D call TRBD2 (6 bases). V gave up 3 bases and J gave up 1 base, with 14 bases separating them. CDR1 is SGHRS and CDR2 is YFSETQ in the germline V gene. The CDR3 is 16 residues long.

The J gene is TRBJ2-5, the V gene TRBV27; TRBD2 matches at 11 bases. Germline V CDR1 and CDR2: MNHEY, SMNVEV (reference sequence). The CDR3 sequence is 16 residues long. V dropped 4 bases and J dropped 2; count of bases not matched to a gene: 6. The CDR3 DNA reads as TGTGCCAGCAGTTCCATCACTAGCGGGAGTCAAGAGACCCAGTACTTC. Translating it yields CASSSITSGSQETQYF.

Sample share makes this clone medium-sized. The chain is built from TRBV9 and TRBJ2-7; TRBD1 matches 9 bases. The germline V gene encodes CDR1 SGDLS and CDR2 YYNGEE. The CDR3 runs to 16 residues. V shed 4 bases and J 5 bases; nucleotides not matched to a gene: 13. The CDR3 loop is CASSLETGTGYDEQYF. DNA for the CDR3: TGTGCCAGCAGCTTAGAGACCGGGACAGGGTACGACGAGCAGTACTTC.

The chain uses TRBV3-1 (or the pseudogene TRBV3-2) and TRBJ1-6; unclear D gene. The length of the CDR3 is 16 residues. Per the germline V gene, CDR1 is LGHDT and CDR2 is YNNKEL (reference sequence). The V end was cut by 4 bases, the J end by 4 bases, with 14 bases between. CDR3 sequence (DNA): TGTGCCAGCAGCCTAAGACCGCGACAATATAATTCACCCCTCCACTTT. Protein: CASSLRPRQYNSPLHF.

The chain uses TRBV4-3 and TRBJ1-2, with a weak D call TRBD1 (6 bases). The CDR3 spans 14 residues. Trimming stripped 5 bases from V and 3 bases from J, with 13 bases between. The germline CDR1 and CDR2 sequences are LGHNA and YSLEER. The DNA of the CDR3 is TGCGCCAGCAGCTCGGCGGGGGGCGACTATGGCTACACCTTC. Translation gives CASSSAGGDYGYTF.

This chain links TRBV3-1 (or the pseudogene TRBV3-2) with TRBJ1-2, with D perhaps TRBD1 (6 bases). The CDR3 is 13 amino acids. Germline V lookup: CDR1 LGHDT, CDR2 YNNKEL (reference sequence). The V gene lost 1 base and the J gene lost 7 bases, with 10 bases spanning the gap. The CDR3 bases are TGTGCCAGCAGCCAAGTACAGGGTAGTGGCTACACCTTC. Translating it yields CASSQVQGSGYTF.

The V call is TRBV2, the J call TRBJ2-2, with D possibly matching TRBD2 (6 bases). Trimming took off 9 bases at V and 5 bases at J, with 16 bases between the two ends. This CDR3 is built from 14 residues. The germline gives CDR1 SNHLY, CDR2 FYNNEI. CDR3 in DNA: TGTGCCAGATCGGAACTAGCTGAAACCGGGGAGCTGTTTTTT. This gives the protein CARSELAETGELFF.

As DNA, the CDR3 is TGTGCCAGCAGCCTATACGGACAGGGGGTGGGCACTGAAGCTTTCTTT. It codes for CASSLYGQGVGTEAFF. The chain uses TRBV5-6 and TRBJ1-1, with TRBD1 matching over 10 bases. The CDR3 runs 16 residues. Trimming took 4 bases from V and 4 from J; bases not matched to a gene: 10. Germline V lookup: CDR1 SGHDT, CDR2 YYEEEE.

This clone has just a few counts. The CDR3 loop is CASSQGQGIRSPLHF. The CDR3, as DNA: TGCGCCAGCAGCCAAGGACAGGGCATACGTTCACCCCTCCACTTT. This chain connects TRBV4-3 to TRBJ1-6; the match to TRBD1 covers 7 bases. This CDR3 region has 15 residues. Trimming removed 1 base from V and 9 bases from J; junction bases left unmatched: 6. In germline, CDR1 is LGHNA, CDR2 YSLEER.

CDR3 nucleotide sequence: TGTGCCAGCAGTGATCGGGAGAATTCACCCCTCCACTTT. This codes for CASSDRENSPLHF. The chain employs TRBV25-1 and TRBJ1-6; no definite D call. There are 13 residues in the CDR3. CDR1 is MGHDK, CDR2 SYGVNS, per germline. Trimming stripped 3 bases from V and 7 bases from J, with 7 bases between.

This chain links TRBV2 with TRBJ1-2; the D is unclear. The CDR3 consists of 14 residues. Trimming shortened V by 3 bases and J by 8 bases, and 16 bases separated the two germline ends. Germline loops: CDR1 SNHLY, CDR2 FYNNEI. CDR3 DNA sequence: TGTGCCAGCAGTGAGTGGGCCGCCAATACGGGCTACACCTTC. It specifies CASSEWAANTGYTF.

The CDR3 protein is CASSYSDRGTYEQYF. Written as DNA, the CDR3 is TGTGCCAGCAGTTACTCGGACAGGGGAACCTACGAGCAGTACTTC. V and J are TRBV6-6 and TRBJ2-7, with 9 bases that match TRBD1. Germline loops: CDR1 MNHNY, CDR2 SVGAGI (reference sequence). There are 15 residues in the CDR3. With V trimmed by 0 bases and J by 2 bases, 2 bases remained unmatched.

The chain uses TRBV14 and TRBJ2-7; weak D call: TRBD1 (6 bases). The CDR3 is made up of 15 amino acids. CDR1 is SGHDN and CDR2 is FVKESK in the germline V gene. With 4 bases removed from V and 7 bases from J, the gap between germline ends came to 20 bases. CDR3 nucleotide sequence: TGTGCCAGCAGCCCCCTCGACCAGGGGCTCGGGGAGCAGTACTTC. Its translation is CASSPLDQGLGEQYF. The whole variable domain, filled in from reference TRBV14 and TRBJ2-7, reads EAGVTQFPSHSVIEKGQTVTLRCDPISGHDNLYWYRRVMGKEIKFLLHFVKESKQDESGMPNNRFLAERTGGTYSTLKVQPAELEDSGVYFCASSPLDQGLGEQYFGPGTRLTVT.

CDR3 nucleotides: TGCGCCAGCAGCCAAGACACCGGGGGAAATTCACCCCTCCACTTT. Translation gives CASSQDTGGNSPLHF. The genes are TRBV4-3 and TRBJ1-6, with a tentative D call TRBD1 (5 bases). CDR3 size: 15 residues. Germline CDR1 reads LGHNA; CDR2 reads YSLEER. V dropped 0 bases and J dropped 7 bases, with 10 bases sitting between them.

This clone was detected once. The rearrangement uses TRBV19 and TRBJ1-5, with 10 bases matching TRBD1. Germline assignment: CDR1 LNHDA and CDR2 SQIVND (reference sequence). This CDR3 region has 14 residues. The J segment lost 2 bases and the V segment lost 5 bases, leaving 0 bases of the junction unmatched. Here the CDR3 DNA reads TGTGCCAGTAGTGGGACAGGGGGCAATCAGCCCCAGCATTTT. It encodes CASSGTGGNQPQHF.